The present entry profiles one T cell receptor (beta chain) with its context. As yet, its antigen is unknown. Template switching supplied a universal primer site; unique molecular identifiers were carried on the cDNA. TCRdb called the 5' RACE reads again in MiXCR, with one record for every CDR3 protein. Seen here are a few hundred thousand distinct CDR3 sequences, around 15% observed once, and the top ten hold more than 0.8%. The data stem from a study of identical twins. The study's findings and limits: Conclusions were drawn cross-sectionally by statistical analysis, without following the same donors. Cord blood beta clonotypes that were abundant carried fewer insertions, and memory repertoires showed no such trend. Out-of-frame alpha sequences that twins shared showed excess low generation probability.

The V gene's germline CDR1 is DFQATT and CDR2 SNEGSKA (reference sequence). The CDR3 runs 16 residues. Between the trimmed V and J ends, which lost 0 bases and 1 base, there was a span of 12 bases. A further study also used this sample, focusing on yellow fever vaccine responses in identical twins.

This clonotype was sampled from a woman aged 18-29 years in good health. The V call is TRBV20-1, the J call TRBJ2-2; D gene uncertain. The source material was CD4+ T cells sorted from blood. As DNA, the CDR3 is TGCAGTGCTAGAGATCACAAGGGTCAGAACACCGGGGAGCTGTTTTTT. It specifies CSARDHKGQNTGELFF.